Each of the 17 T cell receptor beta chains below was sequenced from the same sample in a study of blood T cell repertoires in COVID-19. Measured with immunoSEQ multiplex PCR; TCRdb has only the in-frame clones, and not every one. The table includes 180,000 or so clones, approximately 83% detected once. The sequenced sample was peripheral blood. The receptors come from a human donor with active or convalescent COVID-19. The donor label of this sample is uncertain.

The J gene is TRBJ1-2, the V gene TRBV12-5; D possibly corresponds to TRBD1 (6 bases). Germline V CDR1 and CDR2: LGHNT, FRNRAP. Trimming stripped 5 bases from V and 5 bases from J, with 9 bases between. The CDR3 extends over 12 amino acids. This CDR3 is CASGTGQYGYTF. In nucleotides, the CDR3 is TGTGCTAGTGGTACCGGACAGTATGGCTACACCTTC. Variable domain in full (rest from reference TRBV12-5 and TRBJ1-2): DARVTQTPRHKVTEMGQEVTMRCQPILGHNTVFWYRQTMMQGLELLAYFRNRAPLDDSGMPKDRFSAEMPDATLATLKIQPSEPRDSAVYFCASGTGQYGYTFGSGTRLTVV.

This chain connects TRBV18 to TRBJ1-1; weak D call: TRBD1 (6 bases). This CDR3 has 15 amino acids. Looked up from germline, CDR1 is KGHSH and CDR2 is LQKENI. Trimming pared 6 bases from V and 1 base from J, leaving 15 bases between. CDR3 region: CASSPRGGANTEAFF. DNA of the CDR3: TGTGCCAGCTCTCCTAGGGGGGGGGCGAACACTGAAGCTTTCTTT.

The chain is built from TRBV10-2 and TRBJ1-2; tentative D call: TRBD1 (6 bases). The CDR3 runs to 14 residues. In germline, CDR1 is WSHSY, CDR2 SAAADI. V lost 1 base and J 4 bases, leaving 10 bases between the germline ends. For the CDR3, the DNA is TGCGCCAGCAGTGAGTTGGGGGCCCCCTATGGCTACACCTTC. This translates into CASSELGAPYGYTF.

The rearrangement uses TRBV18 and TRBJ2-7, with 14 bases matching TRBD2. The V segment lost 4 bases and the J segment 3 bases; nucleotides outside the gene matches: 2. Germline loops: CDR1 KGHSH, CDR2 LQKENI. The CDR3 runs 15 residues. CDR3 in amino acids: CASSQGLAGDYEQYF. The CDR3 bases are TGTGCCAGCTCACAGGGACTAGCGGGAGACTACGAGCAGTACTTC.

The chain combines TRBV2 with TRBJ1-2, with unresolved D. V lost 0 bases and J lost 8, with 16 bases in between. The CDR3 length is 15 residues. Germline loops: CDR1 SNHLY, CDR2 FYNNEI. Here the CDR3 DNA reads TGTGCCAGCAGTGAAGCTCCAGGTACTAGAGGCGGCTACACCTTC. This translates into CASSEAPGTRGGYTF.

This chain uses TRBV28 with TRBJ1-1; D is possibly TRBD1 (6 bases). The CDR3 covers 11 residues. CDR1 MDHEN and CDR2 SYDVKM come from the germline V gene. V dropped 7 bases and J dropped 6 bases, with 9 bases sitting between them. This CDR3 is CASIRQAEAFF. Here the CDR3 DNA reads TGTGCCAGCATCCGACAGGCTGAAGCTTTCTTT.

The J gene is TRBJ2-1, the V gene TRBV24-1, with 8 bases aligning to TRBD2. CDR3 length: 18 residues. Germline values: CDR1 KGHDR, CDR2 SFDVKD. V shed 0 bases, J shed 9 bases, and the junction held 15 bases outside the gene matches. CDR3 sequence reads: CATSDLYAAGGQGGEQFF. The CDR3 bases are TGTGCCACCAGTGATTTGTACGCGGCGGGAGGACAAGGAGGTGAGCAGTTCTTC.

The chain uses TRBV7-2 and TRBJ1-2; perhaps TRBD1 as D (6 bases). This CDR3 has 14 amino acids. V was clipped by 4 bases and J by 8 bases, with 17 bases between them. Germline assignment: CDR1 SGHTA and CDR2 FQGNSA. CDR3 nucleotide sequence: TGTGCCAGCAGCTGGGAGGGGGGACTGGGCGGCTACACCTTC. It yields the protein CASSWEGGLGGYTF. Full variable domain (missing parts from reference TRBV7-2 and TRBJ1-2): GAGVSQSPSNKVTEKGKDVELRCDPISGHTALYWYRQSLGQGLEFLIYFQGNSAPDKSGLPSDRFSAERTGGSVSTLTIQRTQQEDSAVYLCASSWEGGLGGYTFGSGTRLTVV.

DNA for the CDR3: TGTGCCAGCAGTGAAGCGGGGGCGGGGGCTTGGACTACTACAAATGAGCAGTTCTTC. It yields the protein CASSEAGAGAWTTTNEQFF. The chain employs TRBV6-1 and TRBJ2-1; a weak D match, TRBD2 (7 bases). V dropped 0 bases and J dropped 7 bases, with 25 bases sitting between them. This CDR3 region has 19 residues. The germline gives CDR1 MNHNS, CDR2 SASEGT.

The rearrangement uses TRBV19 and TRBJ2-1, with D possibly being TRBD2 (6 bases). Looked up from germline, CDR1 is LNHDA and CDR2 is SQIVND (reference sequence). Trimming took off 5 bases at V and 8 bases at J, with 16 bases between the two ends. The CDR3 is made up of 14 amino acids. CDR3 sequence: CASSPGVAGDEQFF. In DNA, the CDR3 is TGTGCCAGTAGTCCGGGGGTGGCCGGGGATGAGCAGTTCTTC.

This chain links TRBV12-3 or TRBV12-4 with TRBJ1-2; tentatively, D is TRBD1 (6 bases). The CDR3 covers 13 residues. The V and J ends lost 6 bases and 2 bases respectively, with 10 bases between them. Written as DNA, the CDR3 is TGTGCCAGCAGCACAGGGCCCAACTATGGCTACACCTTC. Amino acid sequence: CASSTGPNYGYTF.

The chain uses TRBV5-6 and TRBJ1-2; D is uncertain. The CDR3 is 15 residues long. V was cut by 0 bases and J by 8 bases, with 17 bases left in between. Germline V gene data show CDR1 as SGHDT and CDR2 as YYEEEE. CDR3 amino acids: CASSLAAIRHRGYTF. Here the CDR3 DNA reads TGTGCCAGCAGCTTGGCCGCGATCCGACATCGAGGCTACACCTTC.

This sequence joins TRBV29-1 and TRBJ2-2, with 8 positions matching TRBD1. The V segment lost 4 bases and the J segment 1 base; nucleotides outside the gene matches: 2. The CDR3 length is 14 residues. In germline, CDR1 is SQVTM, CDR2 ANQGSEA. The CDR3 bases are TGCAGCGTTGTCGGGACAGGGAACACCGGGGAGCTGTTTTTT. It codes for CSVVGTGNTGELFF.

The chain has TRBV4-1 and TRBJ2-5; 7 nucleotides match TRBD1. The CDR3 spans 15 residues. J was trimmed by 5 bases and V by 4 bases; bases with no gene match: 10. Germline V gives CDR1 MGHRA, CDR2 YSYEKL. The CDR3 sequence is CASSRGDRDGETQYF. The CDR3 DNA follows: TGCGCCAGCAGCCGGGGAGACAGGGATGGGGAGACCCAGTACTTC.

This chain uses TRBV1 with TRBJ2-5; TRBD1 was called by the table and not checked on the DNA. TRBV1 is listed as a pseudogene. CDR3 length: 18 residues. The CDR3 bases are TGCACCAGCAGCCAAGGAAGTCGACAGGACCCAATTTCGGGAATCCAGTACTTC. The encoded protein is CTSSQGSRQDPISGIQYF.

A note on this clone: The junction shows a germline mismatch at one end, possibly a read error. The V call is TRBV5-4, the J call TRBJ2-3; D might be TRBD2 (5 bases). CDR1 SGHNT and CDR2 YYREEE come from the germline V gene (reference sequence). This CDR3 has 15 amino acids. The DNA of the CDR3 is TGTGCCAACAGCACCGGGGAGAGGAGCACAGATACGCAGTATTTT. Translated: CANSTGERSTDTQYF.

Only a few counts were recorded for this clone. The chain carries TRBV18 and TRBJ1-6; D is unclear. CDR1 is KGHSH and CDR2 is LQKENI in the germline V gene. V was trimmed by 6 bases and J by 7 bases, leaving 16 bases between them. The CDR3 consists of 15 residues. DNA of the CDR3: TGTGCCAGCTCCCCCAATTTTATCGCGAATTCACCCCTCCACTTT. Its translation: CASSPNFIANSPLHF.